The sequence of this T cell receptor (beta chain) was determined in a study of T cell responses to AZD1222 COVID-19 vaccine. Overall study results and limits: Spike-spanning, vaccine-associated CD4 TCRs were dominant at 160-218 and 743-854. Repertoire samples came only from after the peak T cell response. Clonal diversity may have been underestimated in mostly white British donors. Close to half of all spike-specific TCRs reportedly target regions of the variants that are unmutated.

In regard to this clone: Its antigen is still unknown. One end of the junction varies from germline; a read error may be responsible.

TCRdb keeps only in-frame clones here, not all; method: immunoSEQ multiplex PCR. The data hold some 150,000 clones, with about 91% observed a single time. Looked up from germline, CDR1 is LNHNV and CDR2 is YYDKDF (reference sequence). CDR3 length: 13 residues. The specimen comprised peripheral blood, sampled on day 0 of MenACWY control vaccination. The chain uses TRBV15 and TRBJ1-4, with 7 bases lining up with TRBD1. The sequence was collected from an adult in good health. DNA of the CDR3: TGTGCCACCCCGGGACAGACTACTGAAAAACTGTTTTTT. It is translated as CATPGQTTEKLFF.